Listed here is a single T cell receptor (beta chain). Its antigen is not known. It was with 60 Vbeta and 13 Jbeta primers that the PCR ran. Profiled with immunoSEQ multiplex PCR; TCRdb holds only in-frame clones, not every one. The sample lists 50,000 to 80,000 clones, over 70% occurring once. This sample stems from a study of cytomegalovirus exposure and HLA in healthy donors. As for the donors, each was a healthy bone marrow donor. Study conclusions and caveats: On later analysis, the bulk of CMV-associated TCR beta chains appeared to be HLA-restricted. Fewer N-insertions (relative to the approximately 700-donor mean) were reportedly seen in an Asian-associated ancestry cluster in a later analysis. Because they were indistinguishable, some V segments, including TRBV6-2 and TRBV6-3, were excluded.

Germline CDR1 and CDR2: LGHNA and YSLEER. The length of the CDR3 is 14 residues. Trimming removed 1 base at V and 11 bases at J, with 12 bases between. The sample was PBMCs. This clonotype originated in a male donor in good health and CMV-seropositive. The chain has TRBV4-3 and TRBJ1-6; D is undetermined. The CDR3 spells CASSQGYPGTPLHF. The CDR3 bases are TGCGCCAGCAGCCAAGGGTATCCAGGCACACCCCTCCACTTT.